This entry lists 7 T cell receptor beta chains sequenced from one sample in a study of blood T cell repertoires in COVID-19. The protocol was immunoSEQ multiplex PCR, while the TCRdb copy is restricted to in-frame clones and leaves out a portion. This repertoire shows about 200,000 clones, 70% to 90% found once; its top ten account for about 8.8%. The sample was PBMCs or T cells enriched from blood (not recorded which). Receptor source: a woman between 18 and 29 years old who had recovered from COVID-19.

The chain has TRBV27 and TRBJ2-2; a weak D match, TRBD2 (6 bases). The V gene's germline CDR1 is MNHEY and CDR2 SMNVEV (reference sequence). With 6 bases removed from V and 0 bases from J, the gap between germline ends came to 11 bases. This CDR3 has 15 residues. The CDR3 coding sequence is TGTGCCAGCAGGCGGGCGGGAACGAACACCGGGGAGCTGTTTTTT. Protein: CASRRAGTNTGELFF.

J is TRBJ1-4 and V is TRBV28, with 7 nucleotides matching TRBD1. Per germline, CDR1 MDHEN and CDR2 SYDVKM. The ends lost 10 bases at V and 4 bases at J; junction bases unmatched: 6. The CDR3 spans 13 residues. As DNA, the CDR3 is TGTGCCACCCCTAGGGGGCTTAATGAAAAACTGTTTTTT. Amino acids: CATPRGLNEKLFF.

V is TRBV9 and J is TRBJ2-1, with 8 positions matching TRBD1. Germline CDR1 is SGDLS and CDR2 is YYNGEE. Trimming cost V 3 bases and J 7 bases; bases outside gene matches: 3. The CDR3 is 13 residues long. CDR3 amino acids: CASSGNRGNEQFF. The CDR3 DNA reads TGTGCCAGCAGCGGCAACAGGGGGAATGAGCAGTTCTTC.

The chain carries TRBV7-9 and TRBJ1-5, with D hard to call. V was shortened by 7 bases and J by 2 bases, with 6 bases between the two germline ends. The CDR3 loop spans 12 amino acids. Germline V gene lookup returns CDR1 SEHNR and CDR2 FQNEAQ (reference sequence). CDR3 region: CASTRGNQPQHF. Written as DNA, the CDR3 is TGTGCCAGCACCCGAGGCAATCAGCCCCAGCATTTT.

This chain uses TRBV6-5 with TRBJ2-3; D is uncertain. Looked up from germline, CDR1 is MNHEY and CDR2 is SVGAGI. The CDR3 sequence is 16 residues long. Trimming removed 4 bases at V and 0 bases at J, with 14 bases between. The CDR3 here is CASSFAPYPSTDTQYF. CDR3 nucleotides: TGTGCCAGCAGTTTCGCGCCTTATCCTAGCACAGATACGCAGTATTTT.

The rearrangement links TRBV29-1 to TRBJ2-7; 7 bases are shared with TRBD1. Trimming cost V 3 bases and J 3 bases; bases outside gene matches: 8. In germline, CDR1 is SQVTM, CDR2 ANQGSEA. There are 14 residues in the CDR3. The CDR3 loop is CSVEGRQGLYEQYF. The CDR3 bases are TGCAGCGTTGAGGGGCGACAGGGCCTCTACGAGCAGTACTTC.

This clone was picked up one time. V is TRBV19 and J is TRBJ2-1; the match to TRBD1 covers 8 bases. The J segment lost 5 bases and the V segment lost 6 bases, leaving 6 bases of the junction unmatched. This CDR3 contains 14 residues. From germline, CDR1 is LNHDA and CDR2 SQIVND (reference sequence). The CDR3 DNA follows: TGTGCCAGTAGCCCGGGACAGGAAAACAATGAGCAGTTCTTC. It specifies CASSPGQENNEQFF.